The next 14 T cell receptor beta chains were all read from a single sample in a study of blood T cell repertoires in COVID-19. The assay was immunoSEQ multiplex PCR, and TCRdb's table has in-frame clones only and misses some. The repertoire holds some 250,000 clones, with around 90% as singletons. Sequencing was performed on peripheral blood. Receptor source: a woman between 35 and 50 years old who had recovered from COVID-19.

CDR3 sequence: CASSPGRRPDTQYF. The CDR3, as DNA: TGTGCCAGCAGCCCAGGACGGAGGCCAGATACGCAGTATTTT. The chain links TRBV13 to TRBJ2-3; a weak D match, TRBD2 (5 bases). This CDR3 has 14 amino acids. CDR1 and CDR2 (germline): PRHDT, FYEKMQ (reference sequence). Deletions cut 5 bases from V and 4 bases from J, with 13 bases between.

The chain joins TRBV9 to TRBJ2-7; 7 positions match TRBD2. V lost 0 bases, J lost 0 bases, and 9 bases stayed unmatched. Germline-derived CDR1 and CDR2 are SGDLS and YYNGEE. This CDR3 is 17 amino acids long. Written as DNA, the CDR3 is TGTGCCAGCAGCGTAGGGGGAGCGGGAACAAGCTCCTACGAGCAGTACTTC. It translates to CASSVGGAGTSSYEQYF.

The genes are TRBV18 and TRBJ2-4; D gene uncertain. Germline V CDR1 and CDR2: KGHSH, LQKENI. There are 14 residues in the CDR3. V was trimmed by 6 bases and J by 0 bases, leaving 9 bases between them. CDR3 nucleotides: TGTGCCAGCTCGGCTGATGTAGCCAAAAACATTCAGTACTTC. Translated: CASSADVAKNIQYF.

This clone was observed a few times. The CDR3 nucleotides are TGTGCCACCAGCTGGGGCAGGGGCTATGGCTACACCTTC. Protein: CATSWGRGYGYTF. J is TRBJ1-2 and V is TRBV24-1; tentatively, D is TRBD1 (6 bases). Trimming shortened V by 7 bases and J by 4 bases, and 12 bases separated the two germline ends. The CDR3 is made up of 13 amino acids. Per the germline V gene, CDR1 is KGHDR and CDR2 is SFDVKD.

This clone was detected only a few times. The chain combines TRBV9 with TRBJ1-4; the D gene is possibly TRBD1 (6 bases). The germline gives CDR1 SGDLS, CDR2 YYNGEE. Trimming removed 0 bases from V and 10 bases from J, with 13 bases in between. The length of the CDR3 is 14 residues. The CDR3 here is CASSVAAGEGKLFF. In DNA, the CDR3 is TGTGCCAGCAGCGTAGCGGCAGGGGAGGGAAAACTGTTTTTT.

The V gene is TRBV5-1, the J gene TRBJ2-1; D not certain. V lost 0 bases and J lost 0, with 7 bases in between. There are 15 residues in the CDR3. CDR1 and CDR2 from the germline V gene are SGHRS and YFSETQ. CDR3 in amino acids: CASSLGSSSYNEQFF. In DNA form, the CDR3 reads TGCGCCAGCAGCTTGGGGAGTTCCTCCTACAATGAGCAGTTCTTC.

The chain carries TRBV11-2 and TRBJ2-1; possibly TRBD2 for D (6 bases). Germline values: CDR1 SGHAT, CDR2 FQNNGV. CDR3 length: 15 amino acids. Trimming shortened V by 4 bases and J by 0 bases, and 10 bases separated the two germline ends. The CDR3 here is CASSSAGRSYNEQFF. The DNA for the CDR3 is TGTGCCAGCAGCTCGGCGGGGCGCTCCTACAATGAGCAGTTCTTC. The entire variable domain, with the rest obtained from reference TRBV11-2 and TRBJ2-1, is as follows: EAGVAQSPRYKIIEKRQSVAFWCNPISGHATLYWYQQILGQGPKLLIQFQNNGVVDDSQLPKDRFSAERLKGVDSTLKIQPAKLEDSAVYLCASSSAGRSYNEQFFGPGTRLTVL.

This sequence joins TRBV9 and TRBJ2-1; TRBD2 aligns across 9 bases. CDR3 length equals 15 residues. J was trimmed by 8 bases and V by 2 bases; bases with no gene match: 8. CDR1 is SGDLS and CDR2 is YYNGEE in the germline V gene. The CDR3 protein is CASSVGSGRLDEQFF. The CDR3 DNA is TGTGCCAGCAGCGTGGGTAGCGGGAGATTGGATGAGCAGTTCTTC.

This clone appeared once. DNA for the CDR3: TGTGCCAGCAGCTTAGATCGAGGTGAAGCTTTCTTT. Its translation is CASSLDRGEAFF. This sequence joins TRBV11-3 and TRBJ1-1; D remains ambiguous. The CDR3 covers 12 residues. The germline CDR1 and CDR2 sequences are SGHNT and YENEEA. The germline V and J ends were trimmed by 0 bases and 7 bases, with 6 bases remaining between them.

This chain connects TRBV4-1 to TRBJ2-5; D is perhaps TRBD2 (6 bases). Germline-derived CDR1 and CDR2 are MGHRA and YSYEKL. The V gene lost 4 bases and the J gene lost 2 bases, with 8 bases spanning the gap. The CDR3 length is 13 residues. In DNA form, the CDR3 reads TGCGCCAGCAGCCCCCGGGAGCAAGAGACCCAGTACTTC. Protein product: CASSPREQETQYF.

The chain uses TRBV6-5 and TRBJ2-7; 9 positions agree with TRBD1. Germline-derived CDR1 and CDR2 are MNHEY and SVGAGI. V shed 5 bases, J shed 2 bases, and the junction held 4 bases outside the gene matches. This CDR3 region has 14 residues. In nucleotides, the CDR3 is TGTGCCAGCAGTCCGGACAGGGGCACCTACGAGCAGTACTTC. The encoded protein is CASSPDRGTYEQYF.

CDR3: CAWIPDRGANTGELFF. For the CDR3, the DNA is TGTGCCTGGATTCCGGACAGGGGGGCGAACACCGGGGAGCTGTTTTTT. V and J are TRBV30 and TRBJ2-2, with TRBD1 identical over 10 bases. The V and J ends lost 4 bases and 0 bases, in that order; junction bases with no gene match: 5. Germline-derived CDR1 and CDR2 are GTSNPN and SVGIG (reference sequence). CDR3 size: 16 residues.

On this clone itself: Other DNA sequences within the sample encode an identical CDR3. The chain joins TRBV19 to TRBJ2-2, with 7 bases fitting TRBD1. V lost 7 bases and J lost 1; bases outside the gene matches: 6. In germline, CDR1 is LNHDA, CDR2 SQIVND (reference sequence). The CDR3 sequence is 15 residues long. In DNA, the CDR3 is TGTGCCAGTAAGAGGACAGGCGAGAACACCGGGGAGCTGTTTTTT. This codes for CASKRTGENTGELFF.

This chain connects TRBV18 to TRBJ2-5, with a weak D call TRBD1 (6 bases). The CDR3 runs 15 residues. The germline V and J ends were trimmed by 0 bases and 5 bases, with 13 bases remaining between them. Germline CDR1 reads KGHSH; CDR2 reads LQKENI. The CDR3 protein is CASSPPGATGETQYF. The CDR3 DNA reads as TGTGCCAGCTCACCACCGGGGGCCACGGGGGAGACCCAGTACTTC.